The clone carrying this T cell receptor beta chain has only one observation. Its antigen is undetermined. At the DNA level, this CDR3 is encoded by other sequences in the same sample as well. The sample belongs to a study of T cell responses to AZD1222 COVID-19 vaccine. Broader study findings: Donors were chiefly white British, with a greater number of females, and clonal diversity was perhaps underestimated.

Profiling relied on immunoSEQ multiplex PCR, and the TCRdb table lists in-frame clones only, not all of them. The sample contains 98,000 or so clones, over 85% of which appear only once. Trimming removed 2 bases at V and 1 base at J, with 6 bases between. Germline V gene sequence: CDR1 MNHEY, CDR2 SMNVEV (reference sequence). This CDR3 is built from 15 residues. Specimen: peripheral blood, collected on day 0 of MenACWY control vaccination. The J gene is TRBJ2-6, the V gene TRBV27; no clear D. The receptor was isolated from an adult in good health. CDR3 bases: TGTGCCAGCAGTTTAGTAGGTTCTGGGGCCAACGTCCTGACTTTC. Translation gives CASSLVGSGANVLTF. The variable domain in full, completed from reference TRBV27 and TRBJ2-6, reads EAQVTQNPRYLITVTGKKLTVTCSQNMNHEYMSWYRQDPGLGLRQIYYSMNVEVTDKGDVPEGYKVSRKEKRNFPLILESPSPNQTSLYFCASSLVGSGANVLTFGAGSRLTVL.